This entry lists 14 T cell receptor beta chains sequenced from one sample in a study of response to subunit inactivated influenza vaccine. TCRdb analysed the RT-PCR reads with MiXCR anew, one entry per CDR3 protein. Seen here are 600,000 to 850,000 distinct CDR3 sequences, about 15% observed once, and the top ten hold about 7.4%. Material: PBMCs from blood, obtained around 15 days before vaccination. These receptors originate from a man aged 50 to 59 who received an inactivated influenza vaccine.

This chain connects TRBV4-3 to TRBJ2-1; a possible D gene is TRBD2 (5 bases). Germline CDR1 is LGHNA and CDR2 is YSLEER. The CDR3 extends over 15 amino acids. V was clipped by 1 base and J by 10 bases, with 17 bases between them. The CDR3 is CASSQGLGGFGEQFF. The CDR3 nucleotides read TGCGCCAGCAGCCAAGGGCTCGGAGGCTTTGGAGAGCAGTTCTTC.

The CDR3 loop is CASSAAGFYGELFF. In nucleotides, the CDR3 is TGTGCCAGCAGTGCGGCAGGGTTTTACGGGGAGCTGTTTTTT. The chain links TRBV2 to TRBJ2-2; the D gene is possibly TRBD1 (5 bases). The germline CDR1 and CDR2 sequences are SNHLY and FYNNEI. Deletions cut 4 bases from V and 7 bases from J, with 13 bases between. The CDR3 length is 14 residues. Full variable domain (missing parts from reference TRBV2 and TRBJ2-2): EPEVTQTPSHQVTQMGQEVILRCVPISNHLYFYWYRQILGQKVEFLVSFYNNEISEKSEIFDDQFSVERPDGSNFTLKIRSTKLEDSAMYFCASSAAGFYGELFFGEGSRLTVL.

The genes are TRBV27 and TRBJ2-3; D not resolved. This CDR3 has 16 residues. Germline-derived CDR1 and CDR2 are MNHEY and SMNVEV (reference sequence). The V and J ends lost 6 bases and 5 bases respectively, with 21 bases between them. The CDR3 nucleotides are TGTGCCAGCAGGACCCGGACCCCCGATGCCAAAGATACGCAGTATTTT. Translation gives CASRTRTPDAKDTQYF.

This clonotype occurred many times. The chain recombines TRBV6-2 or TRBV6-3 with TRBJ2-1, with TRBD2 identical over 15 bases. CDR3 length equals 17 residues. V dropped 6 bases and J dropped 7; count of bases not matched to a gene: 10. From germline, CDR1 is MNHEY and CDR2 SVGEGT. The CDR3 region is CASSPPGLAGGRNEQFF. In DNA form, the CDR3 reads TGTGCCAGCAGCCCCCCGGGACTAGCGGGGGGAAGGAATGAGCAGTTCTTC.

This chain uses TRBV7-2 with TRBJ2-7, with D possibly being TRBD2 (6 bases). V dropped 5 bases and J dropped 2 bases, with 16 bases sitting between them. The CDR3 has 15 amino acids. Looked up from germline, CDR1 is SGHTA and CDR2 is FQGNSA. The CDR3 is CASSDQGLAPYEQYF. DNA of the CDR3: TGTGCCAGCAGCGATCAGGGACTGGCCCCCTACGAGCAGTACTTC.

This clonotype turned up a few times. CDR3 DNA: TGCGCCAGCAGCCAAAACCCTGGGGACACTTCCAATGAGCAGTTCTTC. It is translated as CASSQNPGDTSNEQFF. The chain links TRBV4-1 to TRBJ2-1; a weak D match, TRBD1 (6 bases). From germline, CDR1 is MGHRA and CDR2 YSYEKL. The CDR3 is made up of 16 amino acids. Trimming removed 2 bases at V and 6 bases at J, with 17 bases between.

The chain employs TRBV11-2 and TRBJ2-2, with TRBD2 identical over 11 bases. Germline CDR1 and CDR2: SGHAT and FQNNGV. Unmatched junction bases numbered 17, after V lost 7 bases and J lost 7 bases. The CDR3 is 18 residues long. CDR3 DNA: TGTGCCAGCAACCCCGAGAGTAGCGGGGGGGCCTTTGACGGGGAGCTGTTTTTT. Translation gives CASNPESSGGAFDGELFF.

V usage is TRBV9 and J usage is TRBJ2-5; 12 bases are shared with TRBD2. Germline assignment: CDR1 SGDLS and CDR2 YYNGEE. The CDR3 is made up of 17 amino acids. After removal of 0 bases from V and 5 bases from J, the junction contained 8 bases not matched to a gene. The CDR3 loop is CASSVVSSGRAGETQYF. For the CDR3, the DNA is TGTGCCAGCAGCGTAGTTTCTAGCGGGAGGGCAGGGGAGACCCAGTACTTC.

This clonotype has a count of ten or more. CDR3 amino acids: CASSPDLGTQYF. The CDR3 DNA follows: TGTGCCAGCAGCCCTGACTTGGGTACGCAGTATTTT. The chain combines TRBV14 with TRBJ2-3; D is unclear. The CDR3 extends over 12 amino acids. V dropped 4 bases and J dropped 8 bases, with 10 bases sitting between them. Germline lookup yields CDR1 SGHDN and CDR2 FVKESK.

This clonotype was counted a few times. This chain uses TRBV27 with TRBJ2-7, with TRBD1 identical over 9 bases. The CDR3 extends over 15 amino acids. Germline V lookup: CDR1 MNHEY, CDR2 SMNVEV (reference sequence). J lost 6 bases, V lost 5 bases, and 11 bases had no gene match. CDR3 residues: CASSRTGTGTREQYF. DNA of the CDR3: TGTGCCAGCAGTAGAACCGGGACAGGGACGCGCGAGCAGTACTTC.

V usage is TRBV11-2 and J usage is TRBJ2-7; 7 nucleotides line up with TRBD2. There are 17 residues in the CDR3. CDR1 is SGHAT and CDR2 is FQNNGV in the germline V gene. The trim removed 7 bases at V and 0 bases at J, leaving 15 bases unmatched. The chain's CDR3 is CASTLQGGGLLSYEQYF. The CDR3 DNA reads as TGTGCCAGCACCCTCCAGGGCGGGGGACTCCTCTCCTACGAGCAGTACTTC.

The rearrangement links TRBV20-1 to TRBJ2-1; the D is unclear. This CDR3 spans 12 amino acids. Looked up from germline, CDR1 is DFQATT and CDR2 is SNEGSKA (reference sequence). With 3 bases removed from V and 2 bases from J, the gap between germline ends came to 5 bases. CDR3 DNA sequence: TGCAGTGCTAGGCCCCCCTACAATGAGCAGTTCTTC. Residues: CSARPPYNEQFF.

This clonotype was recorded at least ten times. The genes are TRBV7-2 and TRBJ1-3, with D perhaps TRBD1 (5 bases). CDR3 length: 14 residues. V lost 6 bases, J lost 1 base, and 10 bases lay in between. Germline values: CDR1 SGHTA, CDR2 FQGNSA. The CDR3 nucleotides read TGTGCCAGCAGGGGCGGGGGGTCTGGAAACACCATATATTTT. Encoded protein: CASRGGGSGNTIYF. Looking up the rest from reference TRBV7-2 and TRBJ1-3 gives the full variable domain: GAGVSQSPSNKVTEKGKDVELRCDPISGHTALYWYRQSLGQGLEFLIYFQGNSAPDKSGLPSDRFSAERTGGSVSTLTIQRTQQEDSAVYLCASRGGGSGNTIYFGEGSWLTVV.

V usage is TRBV28 and J usage is TRBJ2-1; D perhaps matches TRBD2 (6 bases). CDR3 size: 16 residues. Per germline, CDR1 MDHEN and CDR2 SYDVKM. V dropped 8 bases and J dropped 0 bases, with 17 bases sitting between them. The CDR3 sequence is CASRPADGSSYNEQFF. The CDR3 DNA reads as TGTGCCAGCCGTCCCGCGGACGGGAGCTCCTACAATGAGCAGTTCTTC.